This T cell receptor (beta chain) was sequenced in a study of T cells in Graves' hyperthyroidism and ophthalmopathy. Amplification yielded TCR beta CDR3 regions, with RNA transcripts as the source. First-round RT-PCR with HTBI primers amplified the TCR CDR3 region. TCRdb re-analysed the multiplex PCR reads in MiXCR, keeping a single row per CDR3 protein. Of around 450,000 distinct CDR3 sequences in the sample, approximately 14% were seen once. Each patient was aged 18 to 65 and had newly diagnosed hyperthyroidism of under 2 months' duration. Patients showing uncontrolled infection, other autoimmune disease, pregnancy or lactation were ineligible. This clonotype has at least ten counts. CDR3 length: 15 residues. V was cut by 2 bases and J by 0 bases, with 10 bases left in between. Per the germline V gene, CDR1 is SGHVS and CDR2 is FNYEAQ.

The rearrangement uses TRBV7-6 and TRBJ1-1; D is unresolved. This TCR was sampled from a woman aged 18-29 years with Graves' hyperthyroidism. Sequencing was carried out using blood. The CDR3 bases are TGTGCCAGCAGCTTATTCGGAGGCCTGAACACTGAAGCTTTCTTT. Residues: CASSLFGGLNTEAFF.